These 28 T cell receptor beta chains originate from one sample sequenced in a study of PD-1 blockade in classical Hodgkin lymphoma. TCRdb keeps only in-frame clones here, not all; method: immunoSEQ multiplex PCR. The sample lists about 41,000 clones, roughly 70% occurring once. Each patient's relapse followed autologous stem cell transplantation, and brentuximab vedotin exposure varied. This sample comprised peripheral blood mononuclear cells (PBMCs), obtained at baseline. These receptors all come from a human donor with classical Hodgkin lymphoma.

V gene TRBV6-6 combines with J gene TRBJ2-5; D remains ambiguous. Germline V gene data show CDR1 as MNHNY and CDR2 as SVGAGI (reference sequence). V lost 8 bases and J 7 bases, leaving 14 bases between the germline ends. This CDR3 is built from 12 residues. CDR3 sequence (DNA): TGTGCCAGCTTAAACCCGCAGCGGACCCAGTACTTC. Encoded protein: CASLNPQRTQYF.

Written as DNA, the CDR3 is TGTGCCAGCACCCCGGCTGGGAGGAACACTGAAGCTTTCTTT. It translates to CASTPAGRNTEAFF. The chain combines TRBV7-9 with TRBJ1-1; D is uncertain. The V end lost 7 bases, the J end lost 1 base, and 13 bases lay between the germline ends. This CDR3 spans 14 amino acids. Germline assignment: CDR1 SEHNR and CDR2 FQNEAQ (reference sequence).

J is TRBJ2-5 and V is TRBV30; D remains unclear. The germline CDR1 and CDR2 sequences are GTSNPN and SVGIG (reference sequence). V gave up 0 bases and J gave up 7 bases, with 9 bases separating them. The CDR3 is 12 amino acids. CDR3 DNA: TGTGCCTGGAGTGTACTGGTGGGGACCCAGTACTTC. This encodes CAWSVLVGTQYF.

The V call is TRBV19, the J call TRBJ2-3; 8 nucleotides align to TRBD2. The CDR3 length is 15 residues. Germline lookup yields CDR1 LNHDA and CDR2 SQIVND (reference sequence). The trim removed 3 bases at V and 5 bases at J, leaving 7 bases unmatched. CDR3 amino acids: CASSIVSGGGDTQYF. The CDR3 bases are TGTGCCAGTAGTATTGTAAGCGGGGGTGGAGATACGCAGTATTTT.

The CDR3, as DNA: TGTGCCAGCCGCTCAGGGTTTGGTGAAGCTTTCTTT. Translation gives CASRSGFGEAFF. The rearrangement links TRBV27 to TRBJ1-1; D possibly corresponds to TRBD1 (5 bases). This CDR3 is 12 amino acids long. Trimming pared 8 bases from V and 7 bases from J, leaving 14 bases between. CDR1 is MNHEY, CDR2 SMNVEV, per germline (reference sequence).

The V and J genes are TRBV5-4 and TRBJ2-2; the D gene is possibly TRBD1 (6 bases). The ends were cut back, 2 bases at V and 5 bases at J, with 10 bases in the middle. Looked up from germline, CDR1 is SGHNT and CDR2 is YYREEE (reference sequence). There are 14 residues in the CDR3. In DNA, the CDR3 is TGTGCCAGCAGCTTCGGACAGCGAACCGGGGAGCTGTTTTTT. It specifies CASSFGQRTGELFF.

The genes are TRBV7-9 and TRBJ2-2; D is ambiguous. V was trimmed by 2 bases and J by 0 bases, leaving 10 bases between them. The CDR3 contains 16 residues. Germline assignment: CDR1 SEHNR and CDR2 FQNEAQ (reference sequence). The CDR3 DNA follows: TGTGCCAGCAGCTTAAAGCCAGGCGCGAACACCGGGGAGCTGTTTTTT. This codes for CASSLKPGANTGELFF. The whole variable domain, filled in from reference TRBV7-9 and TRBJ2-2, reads DTGVSQNPRHKITKRGQNVTFRCDPISEHNRLYWYRQTLGQGPEFLTYFQNEAQLEKSRLLSDRFSAERPKGSFSTLEIQRTEQGDSAMYLCASSLKPGANTGELFFGEGSRLTVL.

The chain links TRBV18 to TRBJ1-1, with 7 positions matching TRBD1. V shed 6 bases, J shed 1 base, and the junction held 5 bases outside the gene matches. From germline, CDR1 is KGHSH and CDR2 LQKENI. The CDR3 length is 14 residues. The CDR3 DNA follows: TGTGCCAGCTCCCCCCGACAGGGGAACACTGAAGCTTTCTTT. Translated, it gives CASSPRQGNTEAFF.

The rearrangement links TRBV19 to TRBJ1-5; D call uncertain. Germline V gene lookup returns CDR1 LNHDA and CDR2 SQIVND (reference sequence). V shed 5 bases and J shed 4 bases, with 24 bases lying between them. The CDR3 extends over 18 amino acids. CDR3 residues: CASSRAPPRRRANQPQHF. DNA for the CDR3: TGTGCCAGTAGTCGAGCCCCTCCAAGAAGACGCGCGAATCAGCCCCAGCATTTT. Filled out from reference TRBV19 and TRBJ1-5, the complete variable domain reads DGGITQSPKYLFRKEGQNVTLSCEQNLNHDAMYWYRQDPGQGLRLIYYSQIVNDFQKGDIAEGYSVSREKKESFPLTVTSAQKNPTAFYLCASSRAPPRRRANQPQHFGDGTRLSIL.

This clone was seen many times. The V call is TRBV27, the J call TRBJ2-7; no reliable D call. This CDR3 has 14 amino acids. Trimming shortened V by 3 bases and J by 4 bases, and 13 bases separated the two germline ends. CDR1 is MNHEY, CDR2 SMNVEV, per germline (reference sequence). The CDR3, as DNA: TGTGCCAGCAGTTTCTTCTTCTCTACTTACGAGCAGTACTTC. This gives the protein CASSFFFSTYEQYF.

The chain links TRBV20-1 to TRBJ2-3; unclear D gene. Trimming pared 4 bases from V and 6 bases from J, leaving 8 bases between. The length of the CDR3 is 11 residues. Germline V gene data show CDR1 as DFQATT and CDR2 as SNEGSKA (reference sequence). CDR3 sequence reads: CSAILPDTQYF. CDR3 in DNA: TGCAGTGCTATATTGCCGGATACGCAGTATTTT.

CDR3: CASSFLEDTQYF. CDR3 DNA: TGTGCCAGCAGCTTCTTGGAGGATACGCAGTATTTT. V gene TRBV7-9 combines with J gene TRBJ2-3, with unresolved D. The germline CDR1 and CDR2 sequences are SEHNR and FQNEAQ (reference sequence). The CDR3 length is 12 residues. Between the trimmed V and J ends, which lost 3 bases and 6 bases, there was a span of 7 bases.

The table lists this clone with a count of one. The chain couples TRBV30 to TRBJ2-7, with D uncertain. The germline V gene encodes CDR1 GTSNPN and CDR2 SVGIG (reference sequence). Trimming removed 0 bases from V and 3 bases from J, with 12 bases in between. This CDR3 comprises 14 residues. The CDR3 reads CAWSVKWGSYEQYF. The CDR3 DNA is TGTGCCTGGAGTGTCAAATGGGGTAGCTACGAGCAGTACTTC.

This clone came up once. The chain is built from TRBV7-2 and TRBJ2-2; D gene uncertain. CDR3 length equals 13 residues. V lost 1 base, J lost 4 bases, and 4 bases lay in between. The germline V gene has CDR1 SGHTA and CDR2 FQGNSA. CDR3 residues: CASSLGGTGELFF. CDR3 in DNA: TGTGCCAGCAGCTTAGGGGGCACCGGGGAGCTGTTTTTT. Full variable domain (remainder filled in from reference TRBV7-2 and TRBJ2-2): GAGVSQSPSNKVTEKGKDVELRCDPISGHTALYWYRQSLGQGLEFLIYFQGNSAPDKSGLPSDRFSAERTGGSVSTLTIQRTQQEDSAVYLCASSLGGTGELFFGEGSRLTVL.

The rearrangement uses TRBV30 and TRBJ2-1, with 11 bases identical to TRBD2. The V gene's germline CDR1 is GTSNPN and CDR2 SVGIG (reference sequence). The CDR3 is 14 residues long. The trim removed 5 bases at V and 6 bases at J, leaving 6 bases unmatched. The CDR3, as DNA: TGTGCCTGGTCGCTAGCGGGAGGCCTCAATGAGCAGTTCTTC. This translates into CAWSLAGGLNEQFF.

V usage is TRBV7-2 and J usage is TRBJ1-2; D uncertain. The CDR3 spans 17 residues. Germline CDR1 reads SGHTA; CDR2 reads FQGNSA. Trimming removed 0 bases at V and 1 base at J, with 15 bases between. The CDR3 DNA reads TGTGCCAGCAGCTTAGCGTCTCGCAGCCTTTATAACTATGGCTACACCTTC. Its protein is CASSLASRSLYNYGYTF.

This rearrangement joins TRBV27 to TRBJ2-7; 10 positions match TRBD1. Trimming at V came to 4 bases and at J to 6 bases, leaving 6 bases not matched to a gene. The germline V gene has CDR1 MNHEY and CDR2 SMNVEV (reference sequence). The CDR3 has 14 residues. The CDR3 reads CASSWGTGVSEQYF. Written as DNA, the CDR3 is TGTGCCAGCAGTTGGGGGACAGGGGTGAGCGAGCAGTACTTC.

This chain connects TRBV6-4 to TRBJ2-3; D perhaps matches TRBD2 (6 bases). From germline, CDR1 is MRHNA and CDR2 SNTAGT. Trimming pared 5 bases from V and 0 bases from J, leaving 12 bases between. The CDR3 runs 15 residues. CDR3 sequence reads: CASSPTGTSTDTQYF. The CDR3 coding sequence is TGTGCCAGCAGTCCCACGGGGACTAGCACAGATACGCAGTATTTT.

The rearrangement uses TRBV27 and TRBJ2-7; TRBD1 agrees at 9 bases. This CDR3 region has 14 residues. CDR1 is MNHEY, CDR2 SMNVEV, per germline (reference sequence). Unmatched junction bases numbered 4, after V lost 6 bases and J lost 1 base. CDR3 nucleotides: TGTGCCAGCAGCCTGACAGGGGGGTCCTACGAGCAGTACTTC. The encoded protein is CASSLTGGSYEQYF.

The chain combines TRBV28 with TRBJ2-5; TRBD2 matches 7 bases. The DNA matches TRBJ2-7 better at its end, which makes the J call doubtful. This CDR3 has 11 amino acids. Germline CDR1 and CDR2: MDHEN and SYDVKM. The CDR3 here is CASRTSHEQYF. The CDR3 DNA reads TGTGCCAGCAGGACTAGCCACGAGCAGTACTTC.

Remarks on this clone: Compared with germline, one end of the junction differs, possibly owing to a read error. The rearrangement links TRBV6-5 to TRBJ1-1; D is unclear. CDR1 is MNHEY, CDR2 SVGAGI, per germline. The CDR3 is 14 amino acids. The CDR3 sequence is CASSDSYGFSEAFF. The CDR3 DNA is TGTGCCAGCAGTGACTCCTACGGGTTTTCTGAAGCTTTCTTT.

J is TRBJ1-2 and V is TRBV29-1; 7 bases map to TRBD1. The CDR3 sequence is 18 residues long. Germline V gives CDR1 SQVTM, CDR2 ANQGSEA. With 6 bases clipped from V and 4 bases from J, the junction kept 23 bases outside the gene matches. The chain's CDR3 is CSVPPSGTELSPPYGYTF. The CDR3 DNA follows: TGCAGCGTCCCCCCGAGTGGGACAGAGCTATCTCCTCCCTATGGCTACACCTTC.

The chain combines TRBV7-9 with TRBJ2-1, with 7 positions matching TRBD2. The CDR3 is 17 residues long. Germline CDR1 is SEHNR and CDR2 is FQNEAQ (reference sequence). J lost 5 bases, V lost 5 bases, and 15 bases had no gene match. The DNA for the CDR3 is TGTGCCAGCAGCCCAGCCCGACTAGCCGGAGAGGACAATGAGCAGTTCTTC. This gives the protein CASSPARLAGEDNEQFF. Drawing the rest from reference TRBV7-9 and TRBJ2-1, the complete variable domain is DTGVSQNPRHKITKRGQNVTFRCDPISEHNRLYWYRQTLGQGPEFLTYFQNEAQLEKSRLLSDRFSAERPKGSFSTLEIQRTEQGDSAMYLCASSPARLAGEDNEQFFGPGTRLTVL.

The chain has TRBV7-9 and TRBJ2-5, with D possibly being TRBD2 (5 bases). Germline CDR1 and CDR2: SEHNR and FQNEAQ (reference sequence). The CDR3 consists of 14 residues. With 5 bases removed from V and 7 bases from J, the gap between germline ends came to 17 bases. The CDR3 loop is CASSLSLGLGTQYF. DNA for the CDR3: TGTGCCAGCAGCCTATCACTAGGTTTAGGGACCCAGTACTTC.

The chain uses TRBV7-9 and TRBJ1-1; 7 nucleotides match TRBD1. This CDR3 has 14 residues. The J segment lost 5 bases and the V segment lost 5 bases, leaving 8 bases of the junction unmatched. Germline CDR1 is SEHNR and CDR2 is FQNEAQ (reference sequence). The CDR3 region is CASSTGQAETEAFF. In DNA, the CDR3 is TGTGCCAGCAGCACTGGACAGGCAGAGACTGAAGCTTTCTTT.

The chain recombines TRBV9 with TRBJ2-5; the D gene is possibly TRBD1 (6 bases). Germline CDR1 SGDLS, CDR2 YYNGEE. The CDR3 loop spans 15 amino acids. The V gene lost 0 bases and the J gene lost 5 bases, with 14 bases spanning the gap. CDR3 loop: CASSVGGRGVETQYF. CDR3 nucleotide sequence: TGTGCCAGCAGCGTAGGAGGCAGGGGCGTGGAGACCCAGTACTTC. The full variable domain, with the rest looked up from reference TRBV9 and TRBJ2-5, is DSGVTQTPKHLITATGQRVTLRCSPRSGDLSVYWYQQSLDQGLQFLIQYYNGEERAKGNILERFSAQQFPDLHSELNLSSLELGDSALYFCASSVGGRGVETQYFGPGTRLLVL.

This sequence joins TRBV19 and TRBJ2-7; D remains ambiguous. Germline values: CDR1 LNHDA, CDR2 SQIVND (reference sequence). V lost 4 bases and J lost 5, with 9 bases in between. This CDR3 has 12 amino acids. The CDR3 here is CASSSGSHEQYF. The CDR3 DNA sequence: TGTGCCAGTAGTAGTGGCTCGCACGAGCAGTACTTC.

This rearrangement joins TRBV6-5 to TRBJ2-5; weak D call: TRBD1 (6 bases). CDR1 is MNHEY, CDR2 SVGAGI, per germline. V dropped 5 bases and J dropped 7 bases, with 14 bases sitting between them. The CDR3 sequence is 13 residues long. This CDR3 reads CASSPSTGGTQYF. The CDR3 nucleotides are TGTGCCAGCAGTCCTTCGACAGGAGGGACCCAGTACTTC.